Presented here are 21 T cell receptor beta chains from one specimen sequenced in a study of graft-versus-host responses after intestinal transplantation. Using immunoSEQ multiplex PCR, the repertoire was profiled, and TCRdb retains in-frame clones only, with some absent. This table holds under 95,000 clones, roughly four fifths found once. Their specific antigens are unknown. The sample was unstimulated CD4+ T cells sorted from spleen or lymph node cells, taken before intestinal transplant. The receptors were gathered from a human donor who received an intestinal transplant.

The DNA of the CDR3 is TGTGCCAGCAGCGCGACTAGCGGGAGTGTTTATGAGCAGTTCTTC. This translates into CASSATSGSVYEQFF. The chain is built from TRBV9 and TRBJ2-1; 12 nucleotides match TRBD2. The CDR3 contains 15 residues. Germline CDR1 and CDR2: SGDLS and YYNGEE. V was pared by 3 bases and J by 8 bases, with 6 bases of the junction left unmatched.

This chain links TRBV15 with TRBJ1-4; D unclear. There are 12 residues in the CDR3. Germline-derived CDR1 and CDR2 are LNHNV and YYDKDF (reference sequence). V lost 5 bases, J lost 8 bases, and 9 bases lay in between. For the CDR3, the DNA is TGTGCCACCAGCGGAAACGGGGAAAAACTGTTTTTT. Amino acids: CATSGNGEKLFF.

In nucleotides, the CDR3 is TGTGCCAGCAGCTTAGGCCCGGACAGCTCCTACGAGCAGTACTTC. The encoded protein is CASSLGPDSSYEQYF. The chain uses TRBV11-2 and TRBJ2-7; maybe TRBD1 (6 bases). V was clipped by 1 base and J by 0 bases, with 10 bases between them. There are 15 residues in the CDR3. CDR1 is SGHAT and CDR2 is FQNNGV in the germline V gene.

The chain recombines TRBV27 with TRBJ2-2; 8 bases match TRBD2. V shed 5 bases, J shed 1 base, and the junction held 6 bases outside the gene matches. The CDR3 consists of 16 residues. Germline values: CDR1 MNHEY, CDR2 SMNVEV (reference sequence). The CDR3 DNA sequence: TGTGCCAGCAGTCCACTAGCGGTTCTGAACACCGGGGAGCTGTTTTTT. It is translated as CASSPLAVLNTGELFF.

The chain employs TRBV29-1 and TRBJ2-3; D possibly corresponds to TRBD2 (6 bases). The length of the CDR3 is 15 residues. The ends were cut back, 4 bases at V and 6 bases at J, with 20 bases in the middle. The germline gives CDR1 SQVTM, CDR2 ANQGSEA. This CDR3 is CSVVDSRRGWDTQYF. In DNA, the CDR3 is TGCAGCGTTGTGGACTCACGGCGGGGATGGGATACGCAGTATTTT.

The chain combines TRBV19 with TRBJ2-7; D is possibly TRBD1 (6 bases). The germline V gene encodes CDR1 LNHDA and CDR2 SQIVND (reference sequence). The CDR3 contains 15 residues. The V end was cut by 4 bases, the J end by 3 bases, with 16 bases between. The CDR3 sequence is CASSNSGTQIYEQYF. CDR3 DNA: TGTGCCAGTAGTAACTCCGGGACACAGATCTACGAGCAGTACTTC.

This clone was observed a handful of times. This chain links TRBV6-5 with TRBJ1-6, with a weak D call TRBD1 (5 bases). Germline CDR1 MNHEY, CDR2 SVGAGI. Trimming left V 4 bases short and J 0 bases short, with 10 bases between. The CDR3 is 16 residues long. This CDR3 is CASSWGGSSYNSPLHF. For the CDR3, the DNA is TGTGCCAGCAGTTGGGGGGGGTCCTCCTATAATTCACCCCTCCACTTT.

The chain recombines TRBV5-1 with TRBJ1-6; 7 positions agree with TRBD1. The V gene end was trimmed by 5 bases and the J gene end by 5 bases; junction bases not matched to a gene: 1. The CDR3 runs 13 residues. CDR1 is SGHRS, CDR2 YFSETQ, per germline. CDR3 loop: CASSDRDNSPLHF. The CDR3 bases are TGCGCCAGCAGTGACAGGGATAATTCACCCCTCCACTTT.

CDR3 DNA: TGTGCCACCAGCAGAGGGGGAGACAGGGGATATGGCTACACCTTC. This gives the protein CATSRGGDRGYGYTF. The genes are TRBV15 and TRBJ1-2, with 8 bases identical to TRBD1. The CDR3 consists of 15 residues. Germline assignment: CDR1 LNHNV and CDR2 YYDKDF (reference sequence). Losses at the gene ends were 1 base for V and 5 bases for J; bases not matched to a gene: 6.

A few counts support this clone. The chain is built from TRBV18 and TRBJ2-3; unclear D gene. V shed 6 bases and J shed 2 bases, with 18 bases lying between them. The CDR3 sequence is 16 residues long. Germline V gene sequence: CDR1 KGHSH, CDR2 LQKENI. CDR3 sequence: CASSPDGPILTDTQYF. The CDR3 DNA follows: TGTGCCAGCTCGCCCGATGGGCCCATACTCACAGATACGCAGTATTTT.

This chain links TRBV7-2 with TRBJ2-3; TRBD2 agrees at 11 bases. Germline lookup yields CDR1 SGHTA and CDR2 FQGNSA. This CDR3 has 14 residues. V dropped 4 bases and J dropped 8; count of bases not matched to a gene: 5. The CDR3 region is CASSSGTSGRTQYF. DNA of the CDR3: TGTGCCAGCAGCTCAGGGACTAGCGGACGTACGCAGTATTTT.

The chain carries TRBV5-1 and TRBJ1-2; 7 nucleotides line up with TRBD1. From germline, CDR1 is SGHRS and CDR2 YFSETQ. CDR3 length: 14 residues. V shed 4 bases, J shed 6 bases, and the junction held 9 bases outside the gene matches. The CDR3 protein is CASSAQRGRDGYTF. In DNA form, the CDR3 reads TGCGCCAGCAGCGCACAAAGGGGGCGGGATGGCTACACCTTC.

The rearrangement joins TRBV9 to TRBJ2-2, with TRBD1 matching over 8 bases. The junction had 4 bases not matched to a gene; V was cut back by 0 bases and J by 3 bases. Germline CDR1 SGDLS, CDR2 YYNGEE. The CDR3 covers 16 residues. The CDR3 DNA follows: TGTGCCAGCAGCGTAGGGACAGGGACCTACACCGGGGAGCTGTTTTTT. Residues: CASSVGTGTYTGELFF.

The J gene is TRBJ1-5, the V gene TRBV18; maybe TRBD1 (5 bases). V was clipped by 2 bases and J by 7 bases, with 12 bases between them. This CDR3 spans 14 amino acids. The germline V gene encodes CDR1 KGHSH and CDR2 LQKENI. The DNA for the CDR3 is TGTGCCAGCTCACCATCCAGGGCAGGGCAGCCCCAGCATTTT. It specifies CASSPSRAGQPQHF.

The rearrangement links TRBV28 to TRBJ1-5; 9 positions match TRBD1. Trimming removed 4 bases from V and 4 bases from J; junction bases left unmatched: 5. Germline CDR1 reads MDHEN; CDR2 reads SYDVKM. CDR3 length equals 15 residues. As DNA, the CDR3 is TGTGCCAGCAGTTCACAGGGGGCCTTAAATCAGCCCCAGCATTTT. Its translation: CASSSQGALNQPQHF. Drawing the rest from reference TRBV28 and TRBJ1-5, the complete variable domain is DVKVTQSSRYLVKRTGEKVFLECVQDMDHENMFWYRQDPGLGLRLIYFSYDVKMKEKGDIPEGYSVSREKKERFSLILESASTNQTSMYLCASSSQGALNQPQHFGDGTRLSIL.

This clone has a handful of counts. The chain carries TRBV2 and TRBJ2-1, with 10 bases that match TRBD2. V lost 7 bases to trimming and J lost 7 bases; unmatched junction nucleotides: 10. Germline CDR1 is SNHLY and CDR2 is FYNNEI. The CDR3 contains 15 residues. The CDR3 region has the DNA TGTGCCAGCAAGCAGATAGCGGGGGGTACAAATGAGCAGTTCTTC. This sequence encodes CASKQIAGGTNEQFF. Based on the CDR3 plus reference TRBV2 and TRBJ2-1, the full variable domain is EPEVTQTPSHQVTQMGQEVILRCVPISNHLYFYWYRQILGQKVEFLVSFYNNEISEKSEIFDDQFSVERPDGSNFTLKIRSTKLEDSAMYFCASKQIAGGTNEQFFGPGTRLTVL.

This clone was counted between two and nine times. This chain uses TRBV5-4 with TRBJ1-1; D remains ambiguous. This CDR3 is built from 13 residues. Trimming removed 1 base at V and 1 base at J, with 5 bases between. Germline V gene sequence: CDR1 SGHNT, CDR2 YYREEE (reference sequence). Here the CDR3 reads CASSLWRNTEAFF. For the CDR3, the DNA is TGTGCCAGCAGCTTGTGGAGGAACACTGAAGCTTTCTTT.

This chain connects TRBV28 to TRBJ1-2; tentative D call: TRBD1 (5 bases). Looked up from germline, CDR1 is MDHEN and CDR2 is SYDVKM. Trimming cost V 5 bases and J 4 bases, with 11 bases left between them. This CDR3 spans 13 amino acids. The CDR3 protein is CASSQVGLYGYTF. CDR3 coding DNA: TGTGCCAGCAGTCAGGTGGGACTCTATGGCTACACCTTC.

This clone was seen more than once but under ten times. In nucleotides, the CDR3 is TGTGCCAGTAGTATAGATCTGGGGAGGGCCAATGAGCAGTTCTTC. It is translated as CASSIDLGRANEQFF. V and J are TRBV19 and TRBJ2-1; TRBD2 agrees at 7 bases. This CDR3 has 15 residues. The trim removed 0 bases at V and 6 bases at J, leaving 5 bases unmatched. CDR1 is LNHDA and CDR2 is SQIVND in the germline V gene (reference sequence).

The chain carries TRBV6-5 and TRBJ1-3; D remains unclear. Deletions cut 6 bases from V and 0 bases from J, with 9 bases between. This CDR3 has 14 residues. The germline V gene has CDR1 MNHEY and CDR2 SVGAGI. The CDR3 DNA follows: TGTGCCAGCAGCAACAGTGGCTCTGGAAACACCATATATTTT. Amino acids: CASSNSGSGNTIYF.

This clone was seen a handful of times. An end of the junction differs from the germline gene, which may be a read error. This chain links TRBV5-6 with TRBJ2-7; 8 bases match TRBD1. The germline CDR1 and CDR2 sequences are SGHDT and YYEEEE. The CDR3 has 16 residues. CDR3 nucleotides: TGTGCCAGCAGCGGGGGGACAGGTAATTTCGGCTACCAGCAGTACTTC. Translating gives CASSGGTGNFGYQQYF.